The 27 T cell receptor beta chains presented below share a single source sample, sequenced in a study of blood T cells in healthy people across ages. Primed by a sample-barcoded 5' primer and a J-beta primer mix, a second PCR proceeded for 7 to 11 cycles. TCRdb reprocessed the 5' RACE reads with MiXCR, giving one entry per CDR3 protein. This table holds hundreds of thousands of distinct CDR3 sequences, more than 50% found once. Sequencing used blood. These receptors were collected from a man aged 35 to 55 in good health.

The chain uses TRBV11-3 and TRBJ2-3, with a weak D call TRBD2 (6 bases). Trimming shortened V by 6 bases and J by 10 bases, and 17 bases separated the two germline ends. Germline loops: CDR1 SGHNT, CDR2 YENEEA. The CDR3 extends over 13 amino acids. The chain's CDR3 is CASSPVPGEAQYF. Written as DNA, the CDR3 is TGTGCCAGCAGTCCCGTGCCTGGGGAGGCGCAGTATTTT.

V usage is TRBV29-1 and J usage is TRBJ2-1; 9 bases align to TRBD1. The length of the CDR3 is 13 residues. Losses at the gene ends were 5 bases for V and 5 bases for J; bases not matched to a gene: 4. Per germline, CDR1 SQVTM and CDR2 ANQGSEA. CDR3 sequence (DNA): TGCAGCGTTTCCGGGACAGGGAACAATGAGCAGTTCTTC. It codes for CSVSGTGNNEQFF.

This chain links TRBV12-3 or TRBV12-4 with TRBJ2-7; 9 bases fit TRBD1. The J call may be incorrect, as the DNA end agrees better with TRBJ2-5. CDR3 length: 15 amino acids. The CDR3 here is CASRNPGQGKGTQYF. Here the CDR3 DNA reads TGTGCCAGCAGGAACCCGGGACAGGGAAAAGGGACCCAGTACTTC.

This chain connects TRBV7-2 to TRBJ2-1; D is uncertain. V was cut by 5 bases and J by 0 bases, with 8 bases left in between. The CDR3 is made up of 14 amino acids. Germline V gene lookup returns CDR1 SGHTA and CDR2 FQGNSA. DNA of the CDR3: TGTGCCAGCAGCCCACCTGGCTCCTACAATGAGCAGTTCTTC. Its translation is CASSPPGSYNEQFF.

This chain connects TRBV20-1 to TRBJ2-1; TRBD2 matches at 8 bases. V gave up 3 bases and J gave up 9 bases; unmatched junction bases: 4. Germline V CDR1 and CDR2: DFQATT, SNEGSKA (reference sequence). This CDR3 is 12 amino acids long. The DNA for the CDR3 is TGCAGTGCTAGTTCCAGCGGGGGTGAGCAGTTCTTC. It yields the protein CSASSSGGEQFF.

The chain has TRBV6-1 and TRBJ1-2; D is possibly TRBD1 (5 bases). Trimming left V 9 bases short and J 4 bases short, with 12 bases between. This CDR3 contains 12 residues. Germline CDR1 reads MNHNS; CDR2 reads SASEGT. CDR3 in amino acids: CARGGAAYGYTF. In DNA, the CDR3 is TGTGCCAGGGGCGGGGCAGCCTATGGCTACACCTTC.

This chain links TRBV20-1 with TRBJ2-3; D is unclear. This CDR3 has 16 amino acids. The germline V gene has CDR1 DFQATT and CDR2 SNEGSKA (reference sequence). V was trimmed by 1 base and J by 0 bases, leaving 14 bases between them. Here the CDR3 DNA reads TGCAGTGCTAGAGTATCGAGTTTTACTAGCACAGATACGCAGTATTTT. It is translated as CSARVSSFTSTDTQYF.

This clonotype was counted a few times. The rearrangement joins TRBV7-2 to TRBJ2-4; 8 bases match TRBD2. The CDR3 covers 15 residues. V lost 5 bases, J lost 1 base, and 4 bases stayed unmatched. Germline V gene sequence: CDR1 SGHTA, CDR2 FQGNSA. The CDR3 loop reads CASSPERGAKNIQYF. The CDR3 DNA is TGTGCCAGCAGCCCAGAGCGGGGGGCCAAAAACATTCAGTACTTC.

The chain links TRBV7-2 to TRBJ1-2; D is uncertain. With 4 bases removed from V and 8 bases from J, the gap between germline ends came to 20 bases. The CDR3 extends over 15 amino acids. Per germline, CDR1 SGHTA and CDR2 FQGNSA. The CDR3 DNA reads TGTGCCAGCAGCTGGAGAAACGCCGTCATGCAGGGCTACACCTTC. The encoded protein is CASSWRNAVMQGYTF. Filled out from reference TRBV7-2 and TRBJ1-2, the complete variable domain reads GAGVSQSPSNKVTEKGKDVELRCDPISGHTALYWYRQSLGQGLEFLIYFQGNSAPDKSGLPSDRFSAERTGGSVSTLTIQRTQQEDSAVYLCASSWRNAVMQGYTFGSGTRLTVV.

This clonotype was detected a few times. V and J are TRBV6-5 and TRBJ2-7; 10 bases line up with TRBD1. The ends lost 7 bases at V and 3 bases at J; junction bases unmatched: 6. Germline loops: CDR1 MNHEY, CDR2 SVGAGI. The CDR3 consists of 14 residues. CDR3: CASTIRTGGYEQYF. Here the CDR3 DNA reads TGTGCCAGCACTATAAGGACAGGGGGCTACGAGCAGTACTTC.

This clonotype showed up just a few times. The V gene is TRBV6-6, the J gene TRBJ2-5, with a tentative D call TRBD1 (5 bases). The CDR3 covers 15 residues. Germline V gene lookup returns CDR1 MNHNY and CDR2 SVGAGI (reference sequence). Trimming took off 5 bases at V and 3 bases at J, with 16 bases between the two ends. CDR3: CASSPYLEGEETQYF. The CDR3 DNA is TGTGCCAGCAGTCCGTATTTAGAAGGGGAAGAGACCCAGTACTTC.

This clonotype was recorded once. The V and J genes are TRBV6-2 or TRBV6-3 and TRBJ2-3; the D gene is possibly TRBD1 (7 bases). The CDR3 spans 14 residues. Trimming took off 2 bases at V and 5 bases at J, with 11 bases between the two ends. Germline V CDR1 and CDR2: MNHEY, SVGEGT. In DNA form, the CDR3 reads TGTGCCAGCAGTTACCCGCAGGGGGGAGATACGCAGTATTTT. It specifies CASSYPQGGDTQYF.

The chain recombines TRBV20-1 with TRBJ2-7; a weak D match, TRBD2 (5 bases). Germline CDR1 reads DFQATT; CDR2 reads SNEGSKA (reference sequence). The V and J ends lost 3 bases and 2 bases respectively, with 5 bases between them. The CDR3 contains 11 residues. As DNA, the CDR3 is TGCAGTGCTAGCGGGGCCTACGAGCAGTACTTC. The encoded protein is CSASGAYEQYF.

V usage is TRBV3-1 and J usage is TRBJ2-3; D not certain. The germline V and J ends were trimmed by 4 bases and 0 bases, with 8 bases remaining between them. This CDR3 region has 14 residues. Germline V gene lookup returns CDR1 LGHDT and CDR2 YNNKEL (reference sequence). The CDR3 region is CASSRRLSTDTQYF. The DNA of the CDR3 is TGTGCCAGCAGCCGCAGACTTAGCACAGATACGCAGTATTTT.

This clonotype was found a few times. V is TRBV12-3 or TRBV12-4 and J is TRBJ2-3; 8 bases are a match to TRBD2. With V trimmed by 9 bases and J by 4 bases, 9 bases remained unmatched. The CDR3 loop spans 14 amino acids. CDR3 sequence: CASTLAGGSDTQYF. Here the CDR3 DNA reads TGTGCCAGTACTCTAGCGGGTGGCTCAGATACGCAGTATTTT.

The chain is built from TRBV12-3 or TRBV12-4 and TRBJ2-2; D unresolved. Trimming pared 0 bases from V and 11 bases from J, leaving 13 bases between. CDR3 length: 14 amino acids. The CDR3 spells CASSLAQVGGELFF. CDR3 nucleotide sequence: TGTGCCAGCAGTTTAGCGCAAGTGGGTGGCGAGCTGTTTTTT.

The chain recombines TRBV28 with TRBJ1-5; D is uncertain. Germline V gives CDR1 MDHEN, CDR2 SYDVKM. This CDR3 spans 18 amino acids. With 7 bases removed from V and 0 bases from J, the gap between germline ends came to 22 bases. The CDR3 loop is CASTVPDRTYNSNQPQHF. CDR3 in DNA: TGTGCCAGCACCGTCCCGGACCGAACTTATAATAGCAATCAGCCCCAGCATTTT.

This clonotype has a handful of counts. The chain combines TRBV6-1 with TRBJ2-3; D might be TRBD2 (5 bases). Trimming left V 7 bases short and J 0 bases short, with 11 bases between. The germline CDR1 and CDR2 sequences are MNHNS and SASEGT. This CDR3 spans 14 amino acids. The CDR3 nucleotides read TGTGCCAGCATTCGCGGGTCAAGCACAGATACGCAGTATTTT. It codes for CASIRGSSTDTQYF.

The chain combines TRBV10-3 with TRBJ2-1; TRBD2 might be the D (6 bases). The end of the DNA is better explained by TRBJ2-7, so the J call may be wrong. The CDR3 is 18 amino acids. CDR1 ENHRY and CDR2 SYGVKD come from the germline V gene. The CDR3 sequence: CATGGGGELIISYNEQYF. For the CDR3, the DNA is TGTGCCACCGGGGGAGGTGGGGAGTTAATAATATCCTACAATGAGCAGTACTTC.

This chain uses TRBV7-2 with TRBJ2-1; 9 bases line up with TRBD2. The V gene's germline CDR1 is SGHTA and CDR2 FQGNSA. The length of the CDR3 is 17 residues. Unmatched junction bases numbered 7, after V lost 4 bases and J lost 0 bases. This CDR3 reads CASSSLAGASSYNEQFF. The DNA of the CDR3 is TGTGCCAGCAGCTCTTTAGCGGGGGCGAGCTCCTACAATGAGCAGTTCTTC.

The chain carries TRBV3-1 and TRBJ2-1; 14 bases agree with TRBD2. J was trimmed by 7 bases and V by 3 bases; bases with no gene match: 11. Germline assignment: CDR1 LGHDT and CDR2 YNNKEL (reference sequence). CDR3 length equals 18 residues. This CDR3 is CASSHPGTSGRGRNEQFF. CDR3 DNA: TGTGCCAGCAGCCACCCAGGGACTAGCGGGAGAGGAAGGAATGAGCAGTTCTTC.

Regarding this clonotype: Mismatch with germline at one junction end may stem from a read error. This rearrangement joins TRBV29-1 to TRBJ2-1; D remains ambiguous. Germline V CDR1 and CDR2: SQVTM, ANQGSEA. CDR3 length: 11 amino acids. The CDR3, as DNA: TGCAGCGCGGCCGCCTACAGTGAGCAGTTCTTC. This gives the protein CSAAAYSEQFF.

This clonotype came up a few times. This chain connects TRBV7-2 to TRBJ2-7, with D possibly TRBD2 on 6 matching bases. V was cut by 5 bases and J by 6 bases, with 11 bases left in between. Germline V lookup: CDR1 SGHTA, CDR2 FQGNSA. The CDR3 extends over 12 amino acids. The CDR3 sequence: CASSRDLAEQYF. The CDR3 coding sequence is TGTGCCAGCAGCCGGGACTTAGCCGAGCAGTACTTC.

V gene TRBV4-2 combines with J gene TRBJ2-1; D might be TRBD2 (6 bases). CDR1 LGHNA and CDR2 YNFKEQ come from the germline V gene. Trimming shortened V by 0 bases and J by 8 bases, and 20 bases separated the two germline ends. CDR3 size: 17 residues. The CDR3 loop is CASSQEGGARGNDEQFF. The CDR3 DNA is TGTGCCAGCAGCCAAGAAGGCGGGGCTCGGGGCAACGATGAGCAGTTCTTC.

In its sample, this clonotype was seen once. J is TRBJ2-7 and V is TRBV25-1; 12 nucleotides match TRBD2. Per germline, CDR1 MGHDK and CDR2 SYGVNS. V lost 7 bases, J lost 0 bases, and 7 bases stayed unmatched. The CDR3 is 16 amino acids. The CDR3 bases are TGTGCCAGCACTAAAGCGACTAGCGGGAGCTCCTACGAGCAGTACTTC. Its protein product is CASTKATSGSSYEQYF.

The rearrangement links TRBV19 to TRBJ2-7; D is possibly TRBD1 (6 bases). CDR1 is LNHDA and CDR2 is SQIVND in the germline V gene (reference sequence). The V end was cut by 5 bases, the J end by 2 bases, with 28 bases between. The CDR3 has 19 amino acids. CDR3 sequence: CASSQTGQGSLHHAYEQYF. The CDR3 nucleotides read TGTGCCAGTAGTCAAACGGGACAAGGATCCCTCCACCACGCCTACGAGCAGTACTTC.

V gene TRBV29-1 combines with J gene TRBJ2-7; maybe TRBD2 (5 bases). V was trimmed by 7 bases and J by 10 bases, leaving 20 bases between them. The V gene's germline CDR1 is SQVTM and CDR2 ANQGSEA. The CDR3 is 12 residues long. For the CDR3, the DNA is TGCAGCGCCGACGATACGGGGAGAGGCCAGTACTTC. Protein product: CSADDTGRGQYF.